This TCR beta chain was recorded in a study of blood T cell repertoires in COVID-19. Study information: Samples came from the United States, Italy and Spain, spanning acute and convalescent COVID-19. Sources were T cells, B-cell-depleted T cells, or PBMCs; the material itself was cDNA or gDNA.

Per the original data handling: Amplified reference gene primers provided the basis for estimating nucleated cell counts. Produced via immunoSEQ multiplex PCR; TCRdb's table is partial and in-frame only. The V and J calls and clone size come from that table; D and trimming were worked out from the DNA. There are hundreds of thousands of clones in the sample; around 90% occur only once, and more than 6% lies in the top ten. This CDR3 region has 16 residues. Germline CDR1 is MNHEY and CDR2 is SMNVEV (reference sequence). V lost 3 bases and J lost 0, with 9 bases in between. This chain connects TRBV27 to TRBJ1-6, with TRBD1 as a possible D gene (5 bases). Sequenced input: peripheral blood. The clonotype comes from a man aged 55 to 70 who had recovered from COVID-19. CDR3 protein: CASSFVGVSYNSPLHF. CDR3 sequence (DNA): TGTGCCAGCAGTTTCGTAGGGGTCTCCTATAATTCACCCCTCCACTTT.